This T cell receptor beta chain was identified during a study of sequential checkpoint blockade in melanoma. Study background: First-line arms were nivolumab then ipilimumab, or the reverse, randomized 1:1. After both sequences, patients received maintenance nivolumab.

As to treatment: randomized to nivolumab then ipilimumab (arm A) or the reverse (arm B). No patient had prior DNA-damaging chemotherapy. From thawed PBMCs, live CD3+CD8+ cells negative for CD19 and CD56 were sorted. Method: immunoSEQ multiplex PCR; TCRdb's copy keeps in-frame clones and lacks some. The repertoire has some 21,000 clones, roughly four fifths of them found once; the top ten carry under 14%. Germline lookup yields CDR1 GTSNPN and CDR2 SVGIG (reference sequence). With 5 bases clipped from V and 1 base from J, the junction kept 11 bases outside the gene matches. The CDR3 sequence is 15 residues long. This clone has only a few counts.

The TCR originated in a human donor with melanoma. Sequenced here: CD8+ T cells sorted from blood (inferred from file names), sampled from a patient given nivolumab and ipilimumab in sequence. The rearrangement joins TRBV30 to TRBJ2-7, with TRBD1 matching 7 bases. CDR3 loop: CAWGARGRWSYEQYF. The CDR3 nucleotides are TGTGCCTGGGGGGCGAGGGGGCGATGGTCCTACGAGCAGTACTTC.